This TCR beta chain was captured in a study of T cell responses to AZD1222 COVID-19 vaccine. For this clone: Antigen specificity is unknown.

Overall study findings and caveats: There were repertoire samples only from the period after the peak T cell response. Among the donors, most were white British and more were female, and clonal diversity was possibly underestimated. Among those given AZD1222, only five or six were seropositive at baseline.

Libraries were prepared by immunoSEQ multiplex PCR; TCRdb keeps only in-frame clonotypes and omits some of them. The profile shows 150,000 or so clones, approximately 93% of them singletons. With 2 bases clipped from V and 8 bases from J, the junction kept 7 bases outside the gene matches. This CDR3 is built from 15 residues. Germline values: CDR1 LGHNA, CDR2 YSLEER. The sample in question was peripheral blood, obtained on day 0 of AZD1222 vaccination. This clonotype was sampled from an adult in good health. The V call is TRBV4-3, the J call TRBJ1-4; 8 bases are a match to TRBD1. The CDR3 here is CASSQIGQGGEKLFF. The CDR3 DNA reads TGCGCCAGCAGCCAAATCGGACAGGGAGGGGAAAAACTGTTTTTT.